The 9 T cell receptor beta chains below were found in one sample sequenced in a study of STAT5B mutations in CD4+ large granular lymphocyte leukemia. Sequenced by immunoSEQ multiplex PCR; TCRdb stores in-frame clones only, minus some. This table has about 32,000 clones, around 85% appearing once. The sequencing sample was made of CD4+ T cells from blood buffy coats. Receptors originate from a human donor in good health.

This clone was counted only a few times. This chain links TRBV11-3 with TRBJ2-3; D gene unclear. This CDR3 has 13 residues. The germline V gene has CDR1 SGHNT and CDR2 YENEEA. V lost 3 bases and J lost 0, with 4 bases in between. The CDR3 nucleotides read TGTGCCAGCAGCTTTTCTAGCACAGATACGCAGTATTTT. Translated: CASSFSSTDTQYF.

This chain joins TRBV7-2 and TRBJ2-6; D gene ambiguous. The CDR3 runs 14 residues. The germline gives CDR1 SGHTA, CDR2 FQGNSA. V lost 3 bases and J 0 bases, leaving 3 bases between the germline ends. The CDR3 DNA reads TGTGCCAGCAGCTTTCGCTCTGGGGCCAACGTCCTGACTTTC. Translation gives CASSFRSGANVLTF.

This chain links TRBV7-3 with TRBJ2-7; TRBD2 agrees at 8 bases. V lost 2 bases to trimming and J lost 3 bases; unmatched junction nucleotides: 6. The germline gives CDR1 SGHTA, CDR2 FQGTGA. This CDR3 contains 15 residues. The CDR3 loop is CASSLFGSGDYEQYF. The CDR3 DNA reads as TGTGCCAGCAGCTTATTTGGTAGCGGGGACTACGAGCAGTACTTC.

This chain uses TRBV5-1 with TRBJ2-3; 7 bases match TRBD2. This CDR3 comprises 16 residues. CDR1 is SGHRS and CDR2 is YFSETQ in the germline V gene. The V segment lost 7 bases and the J segment 2 bases; nucleotides outside the gene matches: 13. This chain's CDR3 is CASEGGTAGLTDTQYF. CDR3 DNA: TGCGCCAGCGAAGGAGGCACAGCGGGACTCACAGATACGCAGTATTTT. Complete variable domain (other parts from reference TRBV5-1 and TRBJ2-3): KAGVTQTPRYLIKTRGQQVTLSCSPISGHRSVSWYQQTPGQGLQFLFEYFSETQRNKGNFPGRFSGRQFSNSRSEMNVSTLELGDSALYLCASEGGTAGLTDTQYFGPGTRLTVL.

V is TRBV30 and J is TRBJ2-1, with 8 bases aligning to TRBD2. This CDR3 is built from 16 residues. Germline CDR1 and CDR2: GTSNPN and SVGIG (reference sequence). Losses at the gene ends were 1 base for V and 7 bases for J; bases not matched to a gene: 12. The CDR3 DNA reads TGTGCCTGGAGTGCCGCTCTAGCGGGCCTAGCAAATGAGCAGTTCTTC. Its protein is CAWSAALAGLANEQFF.

J is TRBJ2-5 and V is TRBV6-5, with 10 bases fitting TRBD1. Gene TRBJ2-7 matches the end of the DNA better, so the J call may be wrong. CDR3 length: 15 residues. Germline CDR1 and CDR2: MNHEY and SVGAGI. CDR3 in amino acids: CASSYAGTGDYEQYF. The DNA for the CDR3 is TGTGCCAGCAGTTACGCCGGGACAGGGGATTACGAGCAGTACTTC.

The sample holds one count of this clone. CDR3 coding DNA: TGTGCCAGCAGCTTAGGTGCCTATAGCAATGAGCAGTTCTTC. Its translation is CASSLGAYSNEQFF. The chain combines TRBV7-2 with TRBJ2-1, with D unresolved. Germline V CDR1 and CDR2: SGHTA, FQGNSA. This CDR3 region has 14 residues. V was clipped by 1 base and J by 6 bases, with 10 bases between them.

The rearrangement links TRBV18 to TRBJ2-7; perhaps TRBD2 as D (6 bases). Germline CDR1 and CDR2: KGHSH and LQKENI. The CDR3 extends over 13 amino acids. The ends were cut back, 1 base at V and 5 bases at J, with 9 bases in the middle. The DNA for the CDR3 is TGTGCCAGCTCACCACTGGAGGGGAACGAGCAGTACTTC. This gives the protein CASSPLEGNEQYF. Full variable domain (missing parts from reference TRBV18 and TRBJ2-7): NAGVMQNPRHLVRRRGQEARLRCSPMKGHSHVYWYRQLPEEGLKFMVYLQKENIIDESGMPKERFSAEFPKEGPSILRIQQVVRGDSAAYFCASSPLEGNEQYFGPGTRLTVT.

This clone has only one observation. J is TRBJ1-1 and V is TRBV6-5; D might be TRBD1 (5 bases). V was clipped by 4 bases and J by 3 bases, with 9 bases between them. Germline CDR1 reads MNHEY; CDR2 reads SVGAGI. The CDR3 is 13 amino acids. CDR3 sequence: CASSWRGHTEAFF. DNA for the CDR3: TGTGCCAGCAGTTGGAGGGGTCACACTGAAGCTTTCTTT.